This is a list of T cell receptor beta chains from one sample in a study of cytomegalovirus exposure and HLA in healthy donors. The assay was immunoSEQ multiplex PCR, and TCRdb's table has in-frame clones only and misses some. The data show 130,000 to 150,000 clones, 55% to 80% seen once. The sequenced sample was PBMCs. The receptors were sampled from a human donor in good health. Both conserved end residues are part of each CDR3. The D gene is left open where the match is weak. Clone size is given for some rows only: seen once, a few or many times, or a class if the clone is expanded.

CDR3 DNA: TGTGCCTGTCCCCTGGGGGGGGTACGTGGCTACACCTTC
CDR3 protein: CACPLGGVRGYTF
D gene: -
clone size: -
J gene: TRBJ1-2
V gene: TRBV30

CDR3 DNA: TGTGCCAGCAGTCTAAACTGGCCAGGGGAAAAACTGTTTTTT
CDR3 protein: CASSLNWPGEKLFF
D gene: -
clone size: -
J gene: TRBJ1-4
V gene: TRBV9

CDR3 DNA: TGCAGTGCTCGCCAAGAGACCCAGTACTTC
CDR3 protein: CSARQETQYF
D gene: -
clone size: -
J gene: TRBJ2-5
V gene: TRBV20-1

CDR3 DNA: TGTGCTAGCAGCCCAGGGCTAGCGGGGCCGGAGACCCAGTACTTC
CDR3 protein: CASSPGLAGPETQYF
D gene: TRBD2
clone size: few
J gene: TRBJ2-5
V gene: TRBV7-7

CDR3 DNA: TGCGCCAGTCTCGGGACAGCGAACACCGGGGAGCTGTTTTTT
CDR3 protein: CASLGTANTGELFF
D gene: TRBD1
clone size: -
J gene: TRBJ2-2
V gene: TRBV5-1

CDR3 DNA: TGTGCCAGCTCACCAGGGCAGCAAAGCAATTCACCCCTCCACTTT
CDR3 protein: CASSPGQQSNSPLHF
D gene: -
clone size: few
J gene: TRBJ1-6
V gene: TRBV18

CDR3 DNA: TGTGCCAGCAGTTCCAGGGTCGGATATGGCTACACCTTC
CDR3 protein: CASSSRVGYGYTF
D gene: -
clone size: -
J gene: TRBJ1-2
V gene: TRBV27

CDR3 DNA: TGTGCCAGCAGCTCAGGACAGGGAAAAAAGACCTACGAGCAGTACTTC
CDR3 protein: CASSSGQGKKTYEQYF
D gene: TRBD1
clone size: -
J gene: TRBJ2-7
V gene: TRBV7-2

CDR3 DNA: TGTGCCAGCAGCTTAGATGGGGCACTACAAGAGACCCAGTACTTC
CDR3 protein: CASSLDGALQETQYF
D gene: -
clone size: -
J gene: TRBJ2-5
V gene: TRBV11-2

CDR3 DNA: TGTGCCAGCAGCCAATCGGTGGGGGGGGGCAATCAGCCCCAGCATTTT
CDR3 protein: CASSQSVGGGNQPQHF
D gene: -
clone size: -
J gene: TRBJ1-5
V gene: TRBV16

CDR3 DNA: TGTGCCAGCAGCGTAGACTCCCGGGACATCTATGGCTACACCTTC
CDR3 protein: CASSVDSRDIYGYTF
D gene: -
clone size: -
J gene: TRBJ1-2
V gene: TRBV9

CDR3 DNA: TGTGCCAGCAGCGTAGGGCAGTACTCCTACAATGAGCAGTTCTTC
CDR3 protein: CASSVGQYSYNEQFF
D gene: -
clone size: -
J gene: TRBJ2-1
V gene: TRBV9

CDR3 DNA: TGCGCCAGCAGCTCCGGGACAGGGACGAATGAGCAGTTCTTC
CDR3 protein: CASSSGTGTNEQFF
D gene: TRBD1
clone size: few
J gene: TRBJ2-1
V gene: TRBV5-1

CDR3 DNA: TGTGCCAGCAGTTTTTCGCTAAGTCAGCCCCAGCATTTT
CDR3 protein: CASSFSLSQPQHF
D gene: -
clone size: -
J gene: TRBJ1-5
V gene: TRBV28

CDR3 DNA: TGTGCCAGCAGTTTTGGCGGCAATTCACCCCTCCACTTT
CDR3 protein: CASSFGGNSPLHF
D gene: -
clone size: -
J gene: TRBJ1-6
V gene: TRBV27

CDR3 DNA: TGTGCCAGCAGCTTAGCGGGGGCTTACAATGAGCAGTTCTTC
CDR3 protein: CASSLAGAYNEQFF
D gene: -
clone size: -
J gene: TRBJ2-1
V gene: TRBV7-9

CDR3 DNA: TGTGCCAGCAGCCTCCGGGGGGGCTCCTACGAGCAGTACTTC
CDR3 protein: CASSLRGGSYEQYF
D gene: TRBD2
clone size: -
J gene: TRBJ2-7
V gene: TRBV7-3

CDR3 DNA: TGCGCCAGCAGCTACCTCCTGGGACAGGCGTCTGAAAAACTGTTTTTT
CDR3 protein: CASSYLLGQASEKLFF
D gene: TRBD1
clone size: -
J gene: TRBJ1-4
V gene: TRBV4-1

CDR3 DNA: TGTGCCAGCAGTTTGGGGGGGCAGGGATCTTCACCCCTCCACTTT
CDR3 protein: CASSLGGQGSSPLHF
D gene: -
clone size: -
J gene: TRBJ1-6
V gene: TRBV28

CDR3 DNA: TGTGCCAGCAGCCGACGGATGGGGGGAGGGCCGGACGAGCAGTACTTC
CDR3 protein: CASSRRMGGGPDEQYF
D gene: TRBD2
clone size: -
J gene: TRBJ2-7
V gene: TRBV28

CDR3 DNA: TGTGCCACGAGGGTACAGGCCTCCCGGGAGGAGCAGTTCTTC
CDR3 protein: CATRVQASREEQFF
D gene: -
clone size: -
J gene: TRBJ2-1
V gene: TRBV10-3

CDR3 DNA: TGTGCCAGCAGCCCACTAGCGGGGTCCACAGATACGCAGTATTTT
CDR3 protein: CASSPLAGSTDTQYF
D gene: TRBD2
clone size: -
J gene: TRBJ2-3
V gene: TRBV7-9

CDR3 DNA: TGTGCCAGCAGCCAAACAGGGAGAGAAGCTTTCTTT
CDR3 protein: CASSQTGREAFF
D gene: -
clone size: -
J gene: TRBJ1-1
V gene: TRBV14

CDR3 DNA: TGTGCCAGCAGTCCGACTAGCGGGGGGTTCAATGAGCAGTTCTTC
CDR3 protein: CASSPTSGGFNEQFF
D gene: TRBD2
clone size: -
J gene: TRBJ2-1
V gene: TRBV2

CDR3 DNA: TGTGCTAGCAGCTTTCGACAGACGGAGACCCAGTACTTC
CDR3 protein: CASSFRQTETQYF
D gene: -
clone size: -
J gene: TRBJ2-5
V gene: TRBV7-7

CDR3 DNA: TGTGCCAGCAGCGCAGGCAGGACAGGGCTGTTTTTT
CDR3 protein: CASSAGRTGLFF
D gene: TRBD1
clone size: -
J gene: TRBJ2-2
V gene: TRBV7-8

CDR3 DNA: TGTGCCAGCAGTGGGACTAGCGGGGGGCAGTTCTTC
CDR3 protein: CASSGTSGGQFF
D gene: TRBD2
clone size: -
J gene: TRBJ2-1
V gene: TRBV6-5

CDR3 DNA: TGTGCCAGCAGCGTGTCCGGGACAGGCTCCTACGAGCAGTACTTC
CDR3 protein: CASSVSGTGSYEQYF
D gene: TRBD1
clone size: -
J gene: TRBJ2-7
V gene: TRBV11-2

CDR3 DNA: TGTGCCAGCAGCCAAGCTCCAGGAAACACCATATATTTT
CDR3 protein: CASSQAPGNTIYF
D gene: -
clone size: -
J gene: TRBJ1-3
V gene: TRBV9

CDR3 DNA: TGTGCCACCACCGGGACTAGCGGGAGGGCCGTTGAGCAGTTCTTC
CDR3 protein: CATTGTSGRAVEQFF
D gene: TRBD2
clone size: -
J gene: TRBJ2-1
V gene: TRBV10-3

CDR3 DNA: TGTGCCAGCAGCCCCAGGACTAGCGGGAGGGCCGGAGAGCAGTACTTC
CDR3 protein: CASSPRTSGRAGEQYF
D gene: TRBD2
clone size: few
J gene: TRBJ2-7
V gene: TRBV7-9

CDR3 DNA: TGTGCCAGCAGCCGCAGGACTAGCGGGGGGTCGGAGACCCAGTACTTC
CDR3 protein: CASSRRTSGGSETQYF
D gene: TRBD2
clone size: -
J gene: TRBJ2-5
V gene: TRBV28

CDR3 DNA: TGCGCCAGCAAACTCGGCGACAGCCCCAATCAGCCCCAGCATTTT
CDR3 protein: CASKLGDSPNQPQHF
D gene: -
clone size: few
J gene: TRBJ1-5
V gene: TRBV5-1

CDR3 DNA: TGTGCCAGCAGCGGGGACAGGGGGCCCTACGAGCAGTACTTC
CDR3 protein: CASSGDRGPYEQYF
D gene: TRBD1
clone size: -
J gene: TRBJ2-7
V gene: TRBV7-8

CDR3 DNA: TGTGCCAGCAGTGAAGGACAGGGGATCCCCTACGAGCAGTACTTC
CDR3 protein: CASSEGQGIPYEQYF
D gene: TRBD1
clone size: -
J gene: TRBJ2-7
V gene: TRBV6-1

CDR3 DNA: TGTGCCAGCAGTTCGACAGGGTTGGGTGGCTACACCTTC
CDR3 protein: CASSSTGLGGYTF
D gene: TRBD1
clone size: -
J gene: TRBJ1-2
V gene: TRBV27

CDR3 DNA: TGTGCCAGCAGTTTACGGTACGAGCAGTACTTC
CDR3 protein: CASSLRYEQYF
D gene: -
clone size: -
J gene: TRBJ2-7
V gene: TRBV6-1

CDR3 DNA: TGCGCCAGCAGCTTCCGGCAGGGAGGGGAAAAACTGTTTTTT
CDR3 protein: CASSFRQGGEKLFF
D gene: -
clone size: -
J gene: TRBJ1-4
V gene: TRBV5-1

CDR3 DNA: TGCGCCAGCAGCCAAGACAGTTGGGGGGACGGCGTCACCGGGGAGCTGTTTTTT
CDR3 protein: CASSQDSWGDGVTGELFF
D gene: -
clone size: -
J gene: TRBJ2-2
V gene: TRBV4-1

CDR3 DNA: TGTGCCAGCAGCCACCCTCCGAGGACTAAAAAATCCGGGGAGCTGTTTTTT
CDR3 protein: CASSHPPRTKKSGELFF
D gene: -
clone size: -
J gene: TRBJ2-2
V gene: TRBV14

CDR3 DNA: TGCGCCAGGGCATTTCTTACTAGGGATATCGAAGATGAGCAGTTCTTC
CDR3 protein: CARAFLTRDIEDEQFF
D gene: -
clone size: -
J gene: TRBJ2-1
V gene: TRBV5-1

CDR3 DNA: TGTGCCAGCAGTGAAGCCCCTGGACAGGGTTCCGGGGAGCTGTTTTTT
CDR3 protein: CASSEAPGQGSGELFF
D gene: TRBD1
clone size: -
J gene: TRBJ2-2
V gene: TRBV6-1

CDR3 DNA: TGCAGCGTTGAAGCAATCCGGGACAGGGGTGGCTACACCTTC
CDR3 protein: CSVEAIRDRGGYTF
D gene: TRBD1
clone size: -
J gene: TRBJ1-2
V gene: TRBV29-1

CDR3 DNA: TGTGCCAGCAGTCCCCAGGGAAGCAACTATGGCTACACCTTC
CDR3 protein: CASSPQGSNYGYTF
D gene: -
clone size: -
J gene: TRBJ1-2
V gene: TRBV27

CDR3 DNA: TGTGCTAGTGGTTTAGGGACTAGCGGGGGCTCCTACAATGAGCAGTTCTTC
CDR3 protein: CASGLGTSGGSYNEQFF
D gene: TRBD2
clone size: -
J gene: TRBJ2-1
V gene: TRBV12-5

CDR3 DNA: TGTGCCAGCAGCTTCCGGATCTTCTCGGGCTCTGGAAACACCATATATTTT
CDR3 protein: CASSFRIFSGSGNTIYF
D gene: -
clone size: -
J gene: TRBJ1-3
V gene: TRBV5-6

CDR3 DNA: TGTGCCAGCAGCTTGGGGCAGGGCAACGAGCAGTACTTC
CDR3 protein: CASSLGQGNEQYF
D gene: -
clone size: once
J gene: TRBJ2-7
V gene: TRBV5-6

CDR3 DNA: TGTGCCAGCAGCCTTGAAGCGGGACAGGGAGGGACAGATACGCAGTATTTT
CDR3 protein: CASSLEAGQGGTDTQYF
D gene: TRBD1
clone size: few
J gene: TRBJ2-3
V gene: TRBV5-4

CDR3 DNA: TGTGCCAGCAGTTACGGCGGGTACTATGGCTACACCTTC
CDR3 protein: CASSYGGYYGYTF
D gene: -
clone size: -
J gene: TRBJ1-2
V gene: TRBV6-5

CDR3 DNA: TGTGCCAGCACCCGGGTGTCTGAAGCTTTCTTT
CDR3 protein: CASTRVSEAFF
D gene: -
clone size: -
J gene: TRBJ1-1
V gene: TRBV7-8

CDR3 DNA: TGTGCCAGCAGCTTGGCTCGTCCTAGCACAGATACGCAGTATTTT
CDR3 protein: CASSLARPSTDTQYF
D gene: -
clone size: -
J gene: TRBJ2-3
V gene: TRBV7-9